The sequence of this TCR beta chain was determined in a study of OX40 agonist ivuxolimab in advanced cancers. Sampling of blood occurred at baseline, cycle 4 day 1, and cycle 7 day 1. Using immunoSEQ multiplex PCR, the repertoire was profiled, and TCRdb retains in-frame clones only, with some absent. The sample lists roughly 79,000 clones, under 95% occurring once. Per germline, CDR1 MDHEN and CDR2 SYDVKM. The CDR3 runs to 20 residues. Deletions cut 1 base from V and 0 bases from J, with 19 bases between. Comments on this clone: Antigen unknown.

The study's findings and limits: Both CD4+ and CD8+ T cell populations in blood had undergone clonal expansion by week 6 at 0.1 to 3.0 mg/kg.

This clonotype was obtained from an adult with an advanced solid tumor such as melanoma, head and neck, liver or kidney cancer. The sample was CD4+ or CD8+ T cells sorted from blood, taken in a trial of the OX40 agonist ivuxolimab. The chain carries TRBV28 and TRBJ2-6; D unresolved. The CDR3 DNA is TGTGCCAGCAGTTTATCCGGTGTTCAAAGGTACTCCTCTGGGGCCAACGTCCTGACTTTC. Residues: CASSLSGVQRYSSGANVLTF.